This T cell receptor (beta chain) stems from a study of OX40 agonist ivuxolimab in advanced cancers. General observations from the study: Some nonresponders likewise displayed low normalized T-cell clonal expansion.

CDR3 length: 10 amino acids. Only in-frame clones appear in the TCRdb table, and some are missing; sequencing was by immunoSEQ multiplex PCR. The sample has approximately 43,000 clones; around four fifths are singletons. This clone was detected a few times. Its cognate antigen is unknown. This clonotype was sampled from an adult with an advanced solid tumor such as melanoma, head and neck, liver or kidney cancer. The sample here was CD4+ or CD8+ T cells sorted from blood, taken in a trial of the OX40 agonist ivuxolimab. This rearrangement joins TRBV21-1 to TRBJ2-5; the table's D gene call, TRBD1, was not cross checked with the DNA. TRBV21-1 is a listed pseudogene. CDR3 residues: CARQKETQYF. In DNA, the CDR3 is TGTGCCAGACAGAAAGAGACCCAGTACTTC.